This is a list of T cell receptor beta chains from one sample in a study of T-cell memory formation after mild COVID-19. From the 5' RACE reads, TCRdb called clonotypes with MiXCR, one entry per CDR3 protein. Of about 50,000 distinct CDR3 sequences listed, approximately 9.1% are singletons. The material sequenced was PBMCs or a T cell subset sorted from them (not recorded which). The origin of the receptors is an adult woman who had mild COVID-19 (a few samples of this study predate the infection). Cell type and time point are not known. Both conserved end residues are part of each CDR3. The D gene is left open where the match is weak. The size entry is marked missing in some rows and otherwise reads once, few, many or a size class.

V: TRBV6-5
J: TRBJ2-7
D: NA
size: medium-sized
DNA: TGTGCCAGCAGTTACTCCCCTACCAACTACGAGCAGTACTTC
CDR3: CASSYSPTNYEQYF

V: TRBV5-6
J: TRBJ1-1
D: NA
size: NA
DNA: TGTGCCAGCAGCTTGGCCTACTTTATGGCAGGAGAGAACACTGAAGCTTTCTTT
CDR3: CASSLAYFMAGENTEAFF

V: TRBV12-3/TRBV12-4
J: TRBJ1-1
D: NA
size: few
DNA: TGTGCCAGCAGTTTCCTCACAGGGAACGCTGAAGCTTTCTTT
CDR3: CASSFLTGNAEAFF

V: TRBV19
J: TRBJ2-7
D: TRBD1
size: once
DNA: TGTGCCAGTAGCGCACCCGGGACAGGCTCCTACGAGCAGTACTTC
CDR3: CASSAPGTGSYEQYF

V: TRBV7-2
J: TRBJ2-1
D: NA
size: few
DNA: TGTGCCAGCAGCTCCTCGACGATGGATTACAATGAGCAGTTCTTC
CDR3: CASSSSTMDYNEQFF

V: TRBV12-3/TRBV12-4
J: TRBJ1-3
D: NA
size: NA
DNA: TGTGCCAGCAGCACATGGGGTAAAGGAAACACCATATATTTT
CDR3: CASSTWGKGNTIYF

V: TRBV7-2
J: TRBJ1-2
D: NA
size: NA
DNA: TGTGCCAGCAGCTTATCAAACACCCACTATGGCTACACCTTC
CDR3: CASSLSNTHYGYTF

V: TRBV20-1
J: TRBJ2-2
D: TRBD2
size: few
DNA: TGCAGTGCCAGAACGCACGGGGGGATGAACACCGGGGAGCTGTTTTTT
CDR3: CSARTHGGMNTGELFF

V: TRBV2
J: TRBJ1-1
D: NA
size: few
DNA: TGTGCCAGCGGTCAGTGGAACACTGAAGCTTTCTTT
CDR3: CASGQWNTEAFF

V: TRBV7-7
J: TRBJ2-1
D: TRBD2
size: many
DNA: TGTGCCAGCAGCTCAGGCGCACTAGCGGGGGGTGCATATAATGAGCAGTTCTTC
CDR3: CASSSGALAGGAYNEQFF

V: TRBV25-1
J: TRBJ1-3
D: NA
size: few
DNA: TGTGCCAGCAGTGAACCGCTCAGCTCTGGAAACACCATATATTTT
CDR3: CASSEPLSSGNTIYF

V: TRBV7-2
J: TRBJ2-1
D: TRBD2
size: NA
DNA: TGTGCCAGCAGCCCGGGACTAGTGGGCAATGAGCAGTTCTTC
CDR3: CASSPGLVGNEQFF

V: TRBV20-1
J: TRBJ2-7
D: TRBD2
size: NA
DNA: TGCAGTGACGGGGGGGTGATTCCCTACGAGCAGTACTTC
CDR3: CSDGGVIPYEQYF

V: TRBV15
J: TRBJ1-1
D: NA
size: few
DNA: TGTGCCACCAGCAGAGCGCCAAGGAGCGCAAGCACTGAAGCTTTCTTT
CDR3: CATSRAPRSASTEAFF

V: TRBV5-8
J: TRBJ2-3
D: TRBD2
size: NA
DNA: TGTGCCAGTCCACATTTAGTGGGACTAGCGGTAATCGGCGTGGACGATACGCAGTATTTT
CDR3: CASPHLVGLAVIGVDDTQYF

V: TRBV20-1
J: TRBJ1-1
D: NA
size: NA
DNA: TGCAGTGCAGACGTGGGGAAGGGACGGACTGAAACTTTCTTT
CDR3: CSADVGKGRTETFF

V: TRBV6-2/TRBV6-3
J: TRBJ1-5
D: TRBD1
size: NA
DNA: TGTGCCAGCAGTTCCGGACAGGGGCCTAATCAGCCCCAGCATTTT
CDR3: CASSSGQGPNQPQHF

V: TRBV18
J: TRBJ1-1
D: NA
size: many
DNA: TGTGCCAGCTCAGGACAGCCGAACACTGAAGCTTTCTTT
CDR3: CASSGQPNTEAFF

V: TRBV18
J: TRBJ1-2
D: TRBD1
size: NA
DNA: TGTGCCAGCTCCCCGGGACAGGGGGCCCTCTATGGCTACACCTTC
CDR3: CASSPGQGALYGYTF

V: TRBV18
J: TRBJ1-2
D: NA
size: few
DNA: TGTGCCAGCTCACCAAGGGATAACTATGGCTACACCTTC
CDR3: CASSPRDNYGYTF

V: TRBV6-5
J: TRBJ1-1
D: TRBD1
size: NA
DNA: TGTGCCAGCAGTCAGGGGGGCACTGAAGCTTTCTTT
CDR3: CASSQGGTEAFF

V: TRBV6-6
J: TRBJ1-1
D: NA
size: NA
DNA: TGTGCCAGCAGTTACGTCACAGGGAAGGGAGCTTTCTTT
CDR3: CASSYVTGKGAFF

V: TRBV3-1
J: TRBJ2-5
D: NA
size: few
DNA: TGTGCCAGCAGCCAAGATGCTACGGGGTCGGAGACCCAGTACTTC
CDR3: CASSQDATGSETQYF

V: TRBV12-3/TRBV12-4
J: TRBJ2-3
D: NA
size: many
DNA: TGTGCCAGCAGTTTAGGTGAGGGGCAGTATTTT
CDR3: CASSLGEGQYF

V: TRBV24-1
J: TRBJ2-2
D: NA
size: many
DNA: TGTGCCACCAGTGATTCCAGGGTATCCGGGGAGCTGTTTTTT
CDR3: CATSDSRVSGELFF

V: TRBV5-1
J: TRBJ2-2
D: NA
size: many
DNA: TGCGCCAGCAGCTTGATCGCGGGGAAGGCCGGGGAGCTGTTTTTT
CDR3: CASSLIAGKAGELFF

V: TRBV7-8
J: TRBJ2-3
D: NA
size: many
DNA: TGTGCCAGCAGCTTAGATCCCCTAGAGGCAGGCACAGATACGCAGTATTTT
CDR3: CASSLDPLEAGTDTQYF

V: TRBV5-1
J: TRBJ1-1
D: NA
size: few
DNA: TGCGCCAGCAGCTTGGCCCTTCACGGGAGGGTGAACACTGAAGCTTTCTTT
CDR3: CASSLALHGRVNTEAFF

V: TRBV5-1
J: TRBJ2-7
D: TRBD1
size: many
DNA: TGCGCCAGCAGCTTGAGACAGGGGGACGCTTCGCAGTACTTC
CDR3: CASSLRQGDASQYF

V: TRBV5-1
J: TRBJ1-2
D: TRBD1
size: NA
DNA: TGCGCCAGCAGCGCGGGACAGGGGTCCTACTATGGCTACACCTTC
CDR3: CASSAGQGSYYGYTF

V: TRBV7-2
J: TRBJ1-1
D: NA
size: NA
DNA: TGTGCCAGCAGCTTAGGGGGCACGACGAACACTGAAGCTTTCTTT
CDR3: CASSLGGTTNTEAFF

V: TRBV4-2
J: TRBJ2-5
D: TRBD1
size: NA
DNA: TGTGCCAGCAGGAACAGGGGGCTACAAGAGACCCAGTACTTC
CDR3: CASRNRGLQETQYF

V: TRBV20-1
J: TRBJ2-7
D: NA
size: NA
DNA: TGCAGTGCTAGAGGTGACTACGCCGAGCAGTACTTC
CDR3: CSARGDYAEQYF

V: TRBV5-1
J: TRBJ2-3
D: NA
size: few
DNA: TGCGCCAGCAGCCGCGGGGGCGGGAGTGGTTCATTAGATACGCAGTATTTT
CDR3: CASSRGGGSGSLDTQYF

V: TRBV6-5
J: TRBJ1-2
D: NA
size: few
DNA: TGTGCCAGCAGTCGAGCCAGGAGCGGGATATCGGACTATGGCTACACCTTC
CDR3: CASSRARSGISDYGYTF

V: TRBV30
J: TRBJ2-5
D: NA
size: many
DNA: TGTGCCTGGAGTCCACTGACCGGGGGCTCCGCGTTC
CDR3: CAWSPLTGGSAF

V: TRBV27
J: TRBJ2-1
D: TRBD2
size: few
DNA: TGTGCCAGCAGCCACGCCCTGAATAGCGGGGGGGCGGCTGAGCAGTTCTTC
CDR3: CASSHALNSGGAAEQFF

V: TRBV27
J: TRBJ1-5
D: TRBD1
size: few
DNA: TGTGCCAGCAGTTTATACGGGACAGCAAGCAATCAGCCCCAGCATTTT
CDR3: CASSLYGTASNQPQHF

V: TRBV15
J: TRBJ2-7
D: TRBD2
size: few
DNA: TGTGCCACCAGCAGACTCACTAGCGGGAGTAATGAGCAGTACTTC
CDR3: CATSRLTSGSNEQYF

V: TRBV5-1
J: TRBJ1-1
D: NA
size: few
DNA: TGCGCCAGCAGCGGTGGTGTCGGGAACACTGAAGCTTTCTTT
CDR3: CASSGGVGNTEAFF

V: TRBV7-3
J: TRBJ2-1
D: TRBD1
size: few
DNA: TGTGCCAGCAGCTGGGACAGGGGGAGTAATGAGCAGTTCTTC
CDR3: CASSWDRGSNEQFF

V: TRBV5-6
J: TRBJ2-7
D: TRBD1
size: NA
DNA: TGTGCCAGCAGCCCCGGGGGGACAGGGCTTCGTGTGCAGTACTTC
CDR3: CASSPGGTGLRVQYF

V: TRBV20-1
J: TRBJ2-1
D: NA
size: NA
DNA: TGCAGTGCTAGGACCACCGGCGCCGGCTCCTACAATGAGCAGTTCTTC
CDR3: CSARTTGAGSYNEQFF

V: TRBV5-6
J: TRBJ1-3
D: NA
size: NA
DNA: TGTGCCAGCAGACAAAAGCCGACCGACCCCGTGTCTGGAAACACCATATATTTT
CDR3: CASRQKPTDPVSGNTIYF

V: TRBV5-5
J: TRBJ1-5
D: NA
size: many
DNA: TGTGCCAGCAGCCCCCTCGGCGGAGACGGTAGCAATCAGCCCCAGCATTTT
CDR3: CASSPLGGDGSNQPQHF

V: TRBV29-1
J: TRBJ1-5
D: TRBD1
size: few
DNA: TGCAGCGTTTCCCAGGACAGGTTTGATCAGCCCCAGCATTTT
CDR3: CSVSQDRFDQPQHF

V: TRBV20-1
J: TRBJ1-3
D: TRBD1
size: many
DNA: TGCAGTGCTCAGGTCTCGGCTGGGACAGTGAACTCTGGAAACACCATATATTTT
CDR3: CSAQVSAGTVNSGNTIYF

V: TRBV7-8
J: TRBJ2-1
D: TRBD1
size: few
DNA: TGTGCCAGCAGGCTCGGGGTGACAGGGGTTCCCAATGAGCAGTTCTTC
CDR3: CASRLGVTGVPNEQFF

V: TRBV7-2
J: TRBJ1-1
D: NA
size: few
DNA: TGTGCCAGCAGCTCATCCAGGGGGAACACTGAAGCTTTCTTT
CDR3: CASSSSRGNTEAFF

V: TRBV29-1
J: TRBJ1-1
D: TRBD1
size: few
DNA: TGCAGCGTCCGGACAGGGGTGAACACTGAAGCTTTCTTT
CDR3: CSVRTGVNTEAFF